The following is a TCR beta chain sequence with its context. Its antigen is as yet unknown. The data originate from a study of shared clonotypes between healthy human individuals. Study-level findings and limits: Naive subsets generally exceeded memory subsets in estimated richness.

The CDR3 sequence is 13 residues long. Trimming at V came to 7 bases and at J to 3 bases, leaving 3 bases not matched to a gene. Germline CDR1 reads MNHNY; CDR2 reads SVGAGI (reference sequence). Naivety among CD8 cells was defined by CD45RO negativity and positive CCR7 selection, thereby excluding terminally differentiated effector memory CD45RA+ cells. The method was immunoSEQ multiplex PCR; TCRdb's version includes in-frame clones alone and lacks a portion of them. The sample lists fewer than 1 million clones, about 96% occurring once. The sample consisted of naive CD8+ T cells sorted from blood. The origin of this receptor is a young man in good health. The chain links TRBV6-6 to TRBJ1-2; 9 bases line up with TRBD1. The CDR3 reads CASMGQGHYGYTF. CDR3 DNA sequence: TGTGCCAGCATGGGACAGGGACACTATGGCTACACCTTC.